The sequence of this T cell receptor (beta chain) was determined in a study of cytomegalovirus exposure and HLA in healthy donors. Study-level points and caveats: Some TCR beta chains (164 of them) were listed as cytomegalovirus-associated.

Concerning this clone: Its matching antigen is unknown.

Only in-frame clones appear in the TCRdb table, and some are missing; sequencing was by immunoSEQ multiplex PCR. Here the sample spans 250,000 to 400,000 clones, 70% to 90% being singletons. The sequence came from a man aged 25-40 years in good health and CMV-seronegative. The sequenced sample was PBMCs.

The CDR3 DNA reads as TGTGCCAGCGGGGGGGCAGTCTCTGAAGCTTTCTTT. Its protein product is CASGGAVSEAFF. The chain has TRBV9 and TRBJ1-1; a weak D match, TRBD1 (6 bases). The CDR3 is 12 residues long. Germline CDR1 and CDR2: SGDLS and YYNGEE. V lost 7 bases to trimming and J lost 6 bases, with 13 bases between them.